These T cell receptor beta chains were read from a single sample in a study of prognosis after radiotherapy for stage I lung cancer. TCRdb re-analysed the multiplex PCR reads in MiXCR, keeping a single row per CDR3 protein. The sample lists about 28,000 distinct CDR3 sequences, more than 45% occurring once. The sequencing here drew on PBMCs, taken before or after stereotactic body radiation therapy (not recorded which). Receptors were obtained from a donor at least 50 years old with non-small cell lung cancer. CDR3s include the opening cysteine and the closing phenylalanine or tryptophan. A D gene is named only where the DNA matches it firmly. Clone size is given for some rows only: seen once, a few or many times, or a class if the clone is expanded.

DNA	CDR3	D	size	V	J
TGTGCCAGCGGAGATGAGGCATCTGGAAACACCATATATTTT	CASGDEASGNTIYF	-	medium-sized	TRBV11-1	TRBJ1-3
TGTGCCAGCAGCATAGCGGGGGCCGGGGCAGATACGCAGTATTTT	CASSIAGAGADTQYF	TRBD2	many	TRBV14	TRBJ2-3
TGTGCCAGTAGGGGCCTCAGACAGTCGTTGTACTATGGCTACACCTTC	CASRGLRQSLYYGYTF	-	once	TRBV19	TRBJ1-2
TGTGCCAGCAGCTTGGTCGTCGTTAATCGGCCCCAGCATTTT	CASSLVVVNRPQHF	-	-	TRBV5-5	TRBJ1-5
TGTGCCAGCCGACCTCAAAACATTCAGTACTTC	CASRPQNIQYF	-	few	TRBV7-9	TRBJ2-4
TGTGCCAGTAGTAGAGACGGGGGCCAGGGGGCTAATAACTATGGCTACACCTTC	CASSRDGGQGANNYGYTF	TRBD1	many	TRBV19	TRBJ1-2
TGCGCCAGCAGTACAGGGTATTGCTACACCTTC	CASSTGYCYTF	-	-	TRBV6-2/TRBV6-3	TRBJ1-2
TGTGCCAGCAGCTTCAGACAGGCAACGAACACTGAAGCTTTCTTT	CASSFRQATNTEAFF	-	many	TRBV5-5	TRBJ1-1
TGCGCCAGCAGCCCCCGGGACAGCTCCTACGAGCAGTACTTC	CASSPRDSSYEQYF	TRBD1	many	TRBV5-1	TRBJ2-7
TGTGCCAGCAGTTACGGGGGTAGCACAGATACGCAGTATTTT	CASSYGGSTDTQYF	-	medium-sized	TRBV6-5	TRBJ2-3
TGTGCCAGCAGGAGACTCGCGGGCGCAGATACGCAGTATTTT	CASRRLAGADTQYF	-	medium-sized	TRBV6-1	TRBJ2-3
TGCAGCGCTAGACTTCCGGGACTAGCGGCCAATGAGCAGTTCTTC	CSARLPGLAANEQFF	TRBD2	many	TRBV20-1	TRBJ2-1
TGCAGTGCTAGAGATCTAGCGGGAGGGGATACGCAGTATTTT	CSARDLAGGDTQYF	TRBD2	medium-sized	TRBV20-1	TRBJ2-3
TGTGCCAGTAATACTGGCACAGCTTCTTATCAGCCCCAGCATTTT	CASNTGTASYQPQHF	-	many	TRBV19	TRBJ1-5
TGCAGTGCTATGGTGGGAGGTGGGACCGGGGAGCTGTTTTTT	CSAMVGGGTGELFF	-	many	TRBV20-1	TRBJ2-2
TGTTCCAGCAGTTACTCCCCGGGGGGTATCGCGGTAAGGGAGCAGTTCTTC	CSSSYSPGGIAVREQFF	TRBD2	-	TRBV6-5	TRBJ2-1
TGTGCCTGGGGACCCAGGGGAGGAGGGTCGAACACTGAAGCTTTCTTT	CAWGPRGGGSNTEAFF	-	-	TRBV30	TRBJ1-1
TGTGCCAGCGGAAGGGCCGAGCAGTACTTC	CASGRAEQYF	-	-	TRBV6-1	TRBJ2-7
TGTGCCAGCAGCATACAGACAGATACGCAGTATTTT	CASSIQTDTQYF	-	-	TRBV28	TRBJ2-3
TGTGCCAGCAGTTGGAGCACAGATACGCAGTATTTT	CASSWSTDTQYF	-	medium-sized	TRBV6-9	TRBJ2-3
TGCAGTGCCGGGCGCGTCACTGAAGCTTTCTTT	CSAGRVTEAFF	-	many	TRBV20-1	TRBJ1-1
TGTACCAGTAGTGGGATGCGGACCAGGGGGGCGACCCAGTACTTC	CTSSGMRTRGATQYF	-	-	TRBV19	TRBJ2-5
TGTGCCAGCAGTTTCCTTTCTTTCAGCTCCTACAATGAGCAGTTCTTC	CASSFLSFSSYNEQFF	-	many	TRBV7-3	TRBJ2-1
TGTGCCAGCAGCTTAGCGGGGGGATACAATGAGCAGTTCTTC	CASSLAGGYNEQFF	-	many	TRBV7-6	TRBJ2-1
TGCGCCAGCGCCCGGGACTTTAATGAAAAACTGTTTTTT	CASARDFNEKLFF	-	many	TRBV5-1	TRBJ1-4
TGTGCCAGCAGCTTTTCTAGCCACTACGAGCAGTACTTC	CASSFSSHYEQYF	-	few	TRBV5-6	TRBJ2-7
TGTGCCAGTAGTATTACGGAAATGTCCTACAATGAGCAGTTCTTC	CASSITEMSYNEQFF	-	many	TRBV19	TRBJ2-1
TGTGCCAGCACCTGGGGTAGAAACACCGGGGAGCTGTTTTTT	CASTWGRNTGELFF	-	-	TRBV5-4	TRBJ2-2
TGTGCCAGCAGCTTAGATGGCGTCAGGCAAGAGACCCAGTACTTC	CASSLDGVRQETQYF	-	many	TRBV13	TRBJ2-5
TGCAGCGCAAATTTTCGAGGGGCGAGTGGCTACACCTTC	CSANFRGASGYTF	-	many	TRBV29-1	TRBJ1-2
TGTGCCAGCAGCTTAAGCGGGAGCGGGGTGGCTCTATACAATGAGCAGTTCTTC	CASSLSGSGVALYNEQFF	TRBD2	-	TRBV7-3	TRBJ2-1
TGTGCCAGCAGTTTCGGCAGGGGCGAGCAGTACTTC	CASSFGRGEQYF	-	medium-sized	TRBV28	TRBJ2-7
TGTGCCAGCAGCGTAGCCCCGGGACCCAACACCTACGAGCAGTACTTC	CASSVAPGPNTYEQYF	-	-	TRBV9	TRBJ2-7